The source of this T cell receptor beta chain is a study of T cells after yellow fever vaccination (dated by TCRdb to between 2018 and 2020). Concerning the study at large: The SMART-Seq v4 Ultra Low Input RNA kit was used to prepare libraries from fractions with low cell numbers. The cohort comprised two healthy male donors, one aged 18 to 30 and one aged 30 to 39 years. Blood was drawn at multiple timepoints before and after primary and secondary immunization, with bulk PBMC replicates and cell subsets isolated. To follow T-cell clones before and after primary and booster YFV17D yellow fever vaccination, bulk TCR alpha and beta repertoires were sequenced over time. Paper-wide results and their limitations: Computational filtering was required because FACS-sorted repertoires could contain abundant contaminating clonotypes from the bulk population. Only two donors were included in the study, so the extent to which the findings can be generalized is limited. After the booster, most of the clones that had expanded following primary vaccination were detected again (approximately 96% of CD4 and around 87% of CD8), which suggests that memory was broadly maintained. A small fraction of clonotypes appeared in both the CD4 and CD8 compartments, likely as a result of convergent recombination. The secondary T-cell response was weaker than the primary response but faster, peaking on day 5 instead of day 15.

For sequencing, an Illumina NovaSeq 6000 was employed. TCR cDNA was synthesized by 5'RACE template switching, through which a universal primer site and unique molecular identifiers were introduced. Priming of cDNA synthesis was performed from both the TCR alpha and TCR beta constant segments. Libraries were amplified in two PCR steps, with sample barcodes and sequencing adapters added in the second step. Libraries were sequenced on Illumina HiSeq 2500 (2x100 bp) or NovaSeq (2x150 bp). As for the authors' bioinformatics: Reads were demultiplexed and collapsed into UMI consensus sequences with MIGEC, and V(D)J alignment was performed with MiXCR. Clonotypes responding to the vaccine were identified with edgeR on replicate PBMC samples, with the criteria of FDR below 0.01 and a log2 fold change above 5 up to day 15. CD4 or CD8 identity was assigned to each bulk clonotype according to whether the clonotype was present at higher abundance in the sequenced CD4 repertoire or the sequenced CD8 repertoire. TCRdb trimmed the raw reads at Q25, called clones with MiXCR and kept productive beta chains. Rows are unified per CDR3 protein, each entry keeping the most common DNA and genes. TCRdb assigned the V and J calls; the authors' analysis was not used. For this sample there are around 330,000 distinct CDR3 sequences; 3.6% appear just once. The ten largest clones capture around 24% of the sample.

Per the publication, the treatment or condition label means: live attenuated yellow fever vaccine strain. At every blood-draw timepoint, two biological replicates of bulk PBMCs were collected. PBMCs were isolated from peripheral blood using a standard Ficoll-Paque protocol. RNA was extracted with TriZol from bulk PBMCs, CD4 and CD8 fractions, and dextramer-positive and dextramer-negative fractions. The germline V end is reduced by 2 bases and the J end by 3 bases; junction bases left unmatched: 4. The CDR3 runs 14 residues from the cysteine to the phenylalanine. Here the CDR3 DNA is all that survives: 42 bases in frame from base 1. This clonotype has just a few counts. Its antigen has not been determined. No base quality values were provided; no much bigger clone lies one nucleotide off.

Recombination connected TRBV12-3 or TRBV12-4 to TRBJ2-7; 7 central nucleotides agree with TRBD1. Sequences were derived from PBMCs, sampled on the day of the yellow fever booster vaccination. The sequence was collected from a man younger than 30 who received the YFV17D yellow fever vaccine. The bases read TGTGCCAGCAGTTTATGGGACAGACACTACGAGCAGTACTTC. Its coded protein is CASSLWDRHYEQYF.